This TCR beta chain stems from a study of long-term antiretroviral therapy in people with HIV (dated by TCRdb to between 2021 and 2022). In terms of the full investigation: The earliest samples were collected about a decade before the 2015 WHO recommendation for immediate ART, when ART was typically delayed until CD4 counts fell. A total of fewer than 250 cryopreserved PBMC samples came from around 30 adults with confirmed HIV infection and were collected serially over a mean of around 6 years (range 1-12). A retrospective serial study tested whether ART initiation and durable HIV suppression were associated with changes in peripheral blood TRB repertoire composition and diversity. Test extractions of a monoclonal T-cell line alongside approximately 34 polyclonal samples showed no cross-contamination during QIAcube processing. About 40% of the roughly 30 participants with HIV were female. Broader findings and caveats from the paper: Unsorted PBMC were profiled instead of sorted CD4+ and CD8+ T cells because pre-ART samples had limited cell numbers. The samples were dated from about 2004 to 2018, and the ART regimens that were used may be less effective than current ART regimens. Expanded TRB clones identified before ART initiation dominated the repertoire at all time points, although this dominance fluctuated and declined in many PLHIV after ART. CDR3 length ranges in HIV repertoires were narrower than in controls, and network structure suggested an antigen-experienced repertoire with only a slight naive shift after ART. Inferences about post-ART repertoire changes were limited because no data were available on ART adherence, viral resistance or therapy changes. A significant increase in TRB diversity was found to be associated with ART initiation, although TRB diversity was observed to remain significantly below that of transplant donor controls even after long-term ART. Owing to limited PBMC availability, only the TCR beta chain was sequenced, without alpha chain pairing.

Participants were included only if at least one PBMC sample before ART initiation and at least two post-ART samples were available. All participants with HIV were treated in the United States of America. Before DNA extraction, cryopreserved samples containing roughly 1-11 million PBMC were thawed and washed. At the time of the earliest PBMC sample, participants with HIV were aged between roughly 20 and 54 years. Each participant contributed PBMC samples from 1-4 timepoints before ART initiation and 2-8 timepoints after ART initiation, with a median of 7 samples. For every participant, serial HIV viral load, CD4+ T-cell count, ART history and demographic data were obtained. Genomic DNA was extracted from unsorted PBMC with a Qiagen kit on a QIAcube, processed in batches of 12 samples. As for this clone: Its antigen remains undetermined. No quality values exist for individual bases; no much larger clone is one base distant.

The immunoSEQ hsTCRB v3.0 assay was used at survey level resolution to sequence the TRB variable region. A depth of roughly 35,000-55,000 T-cell genomes per sample was targeted for TRB sequencing. Pooled TRB libraries were sequenced on an Illumina MiSeq with a v3 150-cycle kit. Under the source paper's analysis protocol: Analysis of repertoires was carried out in R inside a reproducible Nextflow workflow spanning QC, data transformation and analysis. LymphoSeq2, an R package for exploring AIRR-Seq data, was used to implement custom analyses. A few samples yielding fewer than 5000 total TRB sequences were excluded, leaving 188 analyzed HIV repertoires. Of the roughly 190 retained HIV repertoires, over 55 were collected before and around 130 after ART initiation. Repertoires were downsampled to 5000 TRB nucleotide sequences, and summary statistics were averaged over 100 downsampling iterations. Only TRB sequences with CDR3 regions of at least seven amino acids were retained for analysis. Diversity was measured with a Shannon entropy-derived clonality score and the Gini coefficient. Repertoire networks linked the top 5000 CDR3 amino acid sequences whenever two sequences differed by an edit distance of one. For TRB CDR3 amino acid sequences, antigen specificity groups and MHC restriction were predicted with GLIPH2. To flag known CMV, EBV, HIV or tissue antigen associations, CDR3 amino acid sequences were matched against VDJdb and McPAS-TCR. Pre-ART, post-ART and control groups were compared with Wilcoxon signed-rank tests and Holm-Bonferroni correction. The source is immuneACCESS, and TCRdb retained only in-frame sequences with V and J called. Part of the clones is not carried over; for the studies checked, unresolved V genes explain less than half of this, and the remainder is unexplained. V and J calls and clone size follow that table, whereas D and trimming were derived from the DNA. The sample profile shows 30,000 to 40,000 clones; roughly 80% of them were found once. Around 13% of the sample is taken by the ten largest.

Sample: unsorted PBMCs, taken 0.3 years after starting antiretroviral therapy. The TCR sequence derives from a man aged 18 to 35 with HIV.

The CDR3 sequence is CASSRPTLRDEQFF. DNA sequence: TGTGCCAGCTCACGGCCGACTCTGCGAGATGAGCAGTTCTTC. The sequence is built from TRBV18 and TRBJ2-1, with no confident D gene call. The CDR3 sequence holds 14 residues, the cysteine and phenylalanine included. The kept DNA is CDR3 alone, 42 bases in frame from the first base. CDR1 KGHSH and CDR2 LQKENI are derived from the germline V gene. V drops 4 bases and J drops 8 bases, leaving 15 bases in between.